This T cell receptor beta chain came from a study of identical twins. Study-level points and caveats: It was out-of-frame TCR alpha sharing in monozygotic twins that models underestimated. There is a chance that invariant MAIT and iNKT cells partially muddied zero-insertion analyses. Whereas memory repertoires showed no such difference, abundant cord blood beta clonotypes carried fewer insertions.

Worth noting for this clonotype: No antigen is known for it.

With V trimmed by 3 bases and J by 10 bases, 10 bases remained unmatched. Germline V lookup: CDR1 DFQATT, CDR2 SNEGSKA (reference sequence). The CDR3 has 14 residues. A universal primer site arose from template switching, and cDNA bore unique molecular identifiers. TCRdb analysed the 5' RACE reads with MiXCR anew, one entry per CDR3 protein. The sample consists of some 1,600,000 distinct CDR3 sequences, about 30% of them appearing once. V usage is TRBV20-1 and J usage is TRBJ2-1, with 9 positions matching TRBD2. This TCR was sampled from a newborn girl in good health. Sequencing was done on a sample of cord blood. This chain's CDR3 is CSARPLREGPEQFF. The DNA for the CDR3 is TGCAGTGCTAGGCCCTTGCGGGAGGGCCCCGAGCAGTTCTTC.